Described below is a single TCR beta chain sequence and its context. Its antigen is currently unknown. It was with 60 Vbeta and 13 Jbeta primers that the PCR ran. Profiled with immunoSEQ multiplex PCR; TCRdb holds only in-frame clones, not every one. The table lists some 65,000 clones, about 73% of them singletons. The entry originates in a study of cytomegalovirus exposure and HLA in healthy donors. In the study overall: Among the approximately 400 donors who were genotyped, about 80% fell in the genetic ancestry cluster that is associated with self-reported Caucasian donors.

General study points: Presence/absence analyses assumed roughly uniform sequencing depth across donors. In terms of immune exposure information, only CMV serostatus was available.

Germline values: CDR1 SGHNT, CDR2 YYREEE (reference sequence). CDR3 size: 14 residues. V lost 0 bases and J lost 2, with 8 bases in between. Sequencing was carried out using PBMCs. This chain joins TRBV5-4 and TRBJ2-5, with D possibly matching TRBD2 (6 bases). The clonotype comes from a woman in her 30s in good health and CMV-seronegative. CDR3 loop: CASSLGTTQETQYF. In nucleotides, the CDR3 is TGTGCCAGCAGCTTGGGGACTACACAAGAGACCCAGTACTTC.